These 24 T cell receptor beta chains were all obtained from the same sample, sequenced in a study of T cells in Graves' hyperthyroidism and ophthalmopathy. TCR beta CDR3 regions were amplified from RNA. TCR CDR3 underwent first-round RT-PCR with the HTBI primer set. TCRdb recomputed calls from the multiplex PCR reads with MiXCR, one row per CDR3 protein. The repertoire consists of 490,000 or so distinct CDR3 sequences, with around 20% occurring once and the leading ten covering approximately 48%. The specimen sequenced was blood. The receptors were gathered from a man aged 40-49 years with Graves' ophthalmopathy.

V and J are TRBV11-3 and TRBJ2-2; TRBD2 agrees at 10 bases. This CDR3 contains 17 residues. The J segment lost 3 bases and the V segment lost 0 bases, leaving 4 bases of the junction unmatched. The germline CDR1 and CDR2 sequences are SGHNT and YENEEA. CDR3: CASSLDGLAGDTGELFF. Here the CDR3 DNA reads TGTGCCAGCAGCTTAGACGGTCTAGCGGGAGACACCGGGGAGCTGTTTTTT.

This clonotype has just one count. This chain connects TRBV6-5 to TRBJ2-4, with TRBD1 matching 7 bases. The trim removed 4 bases at V and 0 bases at J, leaving 9 bases unmatched. The CDR3 loop spans 17 amino acids. Germline V lookup: CDR1 MNHEY, CDR2 SVGAGI. The CDR3 bases are TGTGCCAGCAGTTTTTCACGACAGGGTCGAGCCAAAAACATTCAGTACTTC. Translation gives CASSFSRQGRAKNIQYF.

The J gene is TRBJ1-1, the V gene TRBV6-2 or TRBV6-3, with 8 bases lining up with TRBD1. The CDR3 totals 13 residues. Germline V gene sequence: CDR1 MNHEY, CDR2 SVGEGT. V trimming: 11 bases; J trimming: 4 bases; junction bases outside the gene matches: 9. CDR3 coding DNA: TGTGCCGGGGGGGGACAGGTAGGCACTGAAGCTTTCTTT. This gives the protein CAGGGQVGTEAFF.

The chain recombines TRBV20-1 with TRBJ2-2, with a weak D call TRBD2 (6 bases). Trimming stripped 5 bases from V and 0 bases from J, with 10 bases between. The CDR3 is 14 residues long. Germline V lookup: CDR1 DFQATT, CDR2 SNEGSKA (reference sequence). For the CDR3, the DNA is TGCAGTGCTTCAGGGACTTCGAACACCGGGGAGCTGTTTTTT. This encodes CSASGTSNTGELFF.

The chain links TRBV28 to TRBJ2-2; the match to TRBD1 covers 8 bases. V was pared by 5 bases and J by 4 bases, with 9 bases of the junction left unmatched. The CDR3 is made up of 16 amino acids. Germline V lookup: CDR1 MDHEN, CDR2 SYDVKM. In DNA form, the CDR3 reads TGTGCCAGCAGTACCCCCGACAGGGGAGGCACCGGGGAGCTGTTTTTT. Translated: CASSTPDRGGTGELFF.

This clonotype was counted between two and nine times. The chain joins TRBV28 to TRBJ1-2; tentatively, D is TRBD1 (5 bases). Germline loops: CDR1 MDHEN, CDR2 SYDVKM. Trimming pared 6 bases from V and 7 bases from J, leaving 18 bases between. This CDR3 contains 14 residues. The CDR3, as DNA: TGTGCCAGCAGAGGGGCCTCCCCAGGGCCTGGCTACACCTTC. Its translation is CASRGASPGPGYTF.

The chain links TRBV19 to TRBJ1-2; no firm D call. CDR1 and CDR2 (germline): LNHDA, SQIVND (reference sequence). Trimming took 5 bases from V and 5 from J, leaving 9 bases between them. This CDR3 comprises 12 residues. In nucleotides, the CDR3 is TGTGCCAGTAGTGGCCAGTTTTATGGCTACACCTTC. It yields the protein CASSGQFYGYTF.

The count of this clonotype is one. A clone one base away is much larger, so this may be a read error. V and J are TRBV3-1 and TRBJ2-1; D remains unclear. Deletions cut 2 bases from V and 10 bases from J, with 21 bases between. The CDR3 covers 16 residues. Germline V gene sequence: CDR1 LGHDT, CDR2 YNNKEL (reference sequence). The CDR3 nucleotides read TGTGCCAGCAGCCAACTCGGACGAAGGGCACCGGGCGAGCAGTTCTTC. Protein: CASSQLGRRAPGEQFF.

This clonotype was seen only a few times. The chain links TRBV7-9 to TRBJ2-2; possibly TRBD1 for D (5 bases). The V end lost 5 bases, the J end lost 4 bases, and 11 bases lay between the germline ends. Germline loops: CDR1 SEHNR, CDR2 FQNEAQ (reference sequence). There are 14 residues in the CDR3. The CDR3: CASSEDSSTGELFF. The DNA of the CDR3 is TGTGCCAGCAGCGAAGACAGTTCCACCGGGGAGCTGTTTTTT.

The chain carries TRBV29-1 and TRBJ1-1; D gene uncertain. Trimming took off 7 bases at V and 1 base at J, with 10 bases between the two ends. The CDR3 totals 12 residues. Germline CDR1 reads SQVTM; CDR2 reads ANQGSEA. The CDR3 DNA reads TGCAGCGCCTTAGAGAGGAACACTGAAGCTTTCTTT. Translating gives CSALERNTEAFF.

The gene calls are TRBV24-1 and TRBJ2-7; 10 nucleotides agree with TRBD2. CDR3 length: 18 amino acids. The trim removed 1 base at V and 4 bases at J, leaving 12 bases unmatched. Germline values: CDR1 KGHDR, CDR2 SFDVKD. CDR3 sequence (DNA): TGTGCCACCAGTGATTTACATCGACTAGCGGGCCGGTATTACGAGCAGTACTTC. Encoded protein: CATSDLHRLAGRYYEQYF.

This clonotype was observed a few times. The genes are TRBV30 and TRBJ2-5, with a possible D match to TRBD2 (6 bases). Trimming stripped 0 bases from V and 2 bases from J, with 7 bases between. The CDR3 has 13 amino acids. The germline V gene has CDR1 GTSNPN and CDR2 SVGIG (reference sequence). The CDR3 here is CAWSVRGQETQYF. The CDR3 bases are TGTGCCTGGAGTGTACGGGGGCAAGAGACCCAGTACTTC. The whole variable domain, remainder taken from reference TRBV30 and TRBJ2-5, is SQTIHQWPATLVQPVGSPLSLECTVEGTSNPNLYWYRQAAGRGLQLLFYSVGIGQISSEVPQNLSASRPQDRQFILSSKKLLLSDSGFYLCAWSVRGQETQYFGPGTRLLVL.

J is TRBJ2-7 and V is TRBV4-2, with D maybe TRBD1 (6 bases). V was pared by 0 bases and J by 6 bases, with 12 bases between. This CDR3 spans 14 amino acids. Germline loops: CDR1 LGHNA, CDR2 YNFKEQ. The CDR3 bases are TGTGCCAGCAGCCAAGAACTCAGGGGTCGCGAGCAGTACTTC. Protein sequence: CASSQELRGREQYF.

J is TRBJ1-2 and V is TRBV15, with a possible D match to TRBD1 (5 bases). The V gene lost 1 base and the J gene lost 6 bases, with 12 bases spanning the gap. The CDR3 runs to 14 residues. CDR1 is LNHNV and CDR2 is YYDKDF in the germline V gene (reference sequence). The CDR3 is CATSRGGGSDGYTF. CDR3 bases: TGTGCCACCAGCAGAGGGGGCGGGAGCGATGGCTACACCTTC.

The V call is TRBV9, the J call TRBJ1-2; D perhaps matches TRBD1 (5 bases). Germline values: CDR1 SGDLS, CDR2 YYNGEE. There are 14 residues in the CDR3. Trimming took 2 bases from V and 3 from J, leaving 11 bases between them. The CDR3 sequence: CASSVMGGDYGYTF. The DNA for the CDR3 is TGTGCCAGCAGCGTGATGGGGGGGGACTATGGCTACACCTTC.

This sequence joins TRBV19 and TRBJ1-2; 8 bases agree with TRBD1. Germline loops: CDR1 LNHDA, CDR2 SQIVND (reference sequence). The CDR3 length is 18 residues. With V trimmed by 7 bases and J by 5 bases, 21 bases remained unmatched. The CDR3, as DNA: TGTGCCAGTACCCTAAGGGGCAGGGGGCCCGGGGATCTTTATGGCTACACCTTC. Its translation is CASTLRGRGPGDLYGYTF.

This chain joins TRBV5-1 and TRBJ2-4, with TRBD2 identical over 7 bases. The CDR3 runs to 16 residues. Germline CDR1 reads SGHRS; CDR2 reads YFSETQ. V lost 4 bases, J lost 7 bases, and 14 bases stayed unmatched. The CDR3 nucleotides read TGCGCCAGCAGCCCGTCGGAGGCGGGAGTCGGTAACATTCAGTACTTC. Amino acid sequence: CASSPSEAGVGNIQYF.

This clonotype was picked up many times. The CDR3, as DNA: TGTGCCAGCAGCCGCCGGGGGAGTAGCTACACCTTC. This sequence encodes CASSRRGSSYTF. The J gene is TRBJ1-2, the V gene TRBV3-1; D may be TRBD1 (5 bases). The V end lost 4 bases, the J end lost 9 bases, and 12 bases lay between the germline ends. The CDR3 consists of 12 residues. The germline CDR1 and CDR2 sequences are LGHDT and YNNKEL (reference sequence). Complete variable domain (other parts from reference TRBV3-1 and TRBJ1-2): DTAVSQTPKYLVTQMGNDKSIKCEQNLGHDTMYWYKQDSKKFLKIMFSYNNKELIINETVPNRFSPKSPDKAHLNLHINSLELGDSAVYFCASSRRGSSYTFGSGTRLTVV.

The chain employs TRBV7-9 and TRBJ2-5; D not certain. The V end lost 4 bases, the J end lost 8 bases, and 11 bases lay between the germline ends. The V gene's germline CDR1 is SEHNR and CDR2 FQNEAQ (reference sequence). The CDR3 extends over 12 amino acids. The CDR3 DNA sequence: TGTGCCAGCAGCTCGCCAACAGTAACCCAGTACTTC. Its translation: CASSSPTVTQYF.

This clonotype was picked up many times. The chain carries TRBV3-1 and TRBJ2-1; D is undetermined. The CDR3 runs to 14 residues. Per the germline V gene, CDR1 is LGHDT and CDR2 is YNNKEL (reference sequence). Trimming took off 1 base at V and 6 bases at J, with 10 bases between the two ends. The CDR3 reads CASSQAGRVNEQFF. The CDR3 coding sequence is TGTGCCAGCAGCCAAGCGGGTAGAGTCAATGAGCAGTTCTTC.

This chain links TRBV27 with TRBJ2-1; D is unclear. V shed 11 bases and J shed 12 bases, with 20 bases lying between them. Germline V CDR1 and CDR2: MNHEY, SMNVEV (reference sequence). This CDR3 has 12 residues. CDR3 bases: TGTGCCGGCAACCTGCCGGGCTCGGGGCAGTTCTTC. Translation gives CAGNLPGSGQFF.

This sequence joins TRBV2 and TRBJ1-5; no clear D. In germline, CDR1 is SNHLY, CDR2 FYNNEI. Trimming removed 10 bases at V and 4 bases at J, with 14 bases between. CDR3 length equals 13 residues. The CDR3 coding sequence is TGTGCCACCATTCGGGATCGAAATCAGCCCCAGCATTTT. Protein product: CATIRDRNQPQHF.

This sequence joins TRBV30 and TRBJ1-5; D might be TRBD1 (5 bases). Germline assignment: CDR1 GTSNPN and CDR2 SVGIG (reference sequence). Trimming took 4 bases from V and 7 from J, leaving 17 bases between them. The CDR3 is made up of 14 amino acids. The CDR3 region has the DNA TGTGCCTGGACCGGGGGGGGATCCGGGCAGCCCCAGCATTTT. It yields the protein CAWTGGGSGQPQHF.

Regarding this clonotype: Germline is not matched at one junction end, which may reflect a read error. The V gene is TRBV5-1, the J gene TRBJ2-7; 8 bases agree with TRBD2. This CDR3 region has 16 residues. Germline CDR1 reads SGHRS; CDR2 reads YFSETQ. This chain's CDR3 is CAGSLMSGGGSYEQYF. Here the CDR3 DNA reads TGCGCCGGCAGCCTCATGAGCGGGGGCGGCTCCTACGAGCAGTACTTC. Together with reference TRBV5-1 and TRBJ2-7, the CDR3 gives the full variable domain: KAGVTQTPRYLIKTRGQQVTLSCSPISGHRSVSWYQQTPGQGLQFLFEYFSETQRNKGNFPGRFSGRQFSNSRSEMNVSTLELGDSALYLCAGSLMSGGGSYEQYFGPGTRLTVT.